The source of this T cell receptor (beta chain) is a study of blood T cells in healthy people across ages (dated by TCRdb to about 2015). Regarding the study in general: Template switching captured roughly one uniquely barcoded TCR beta cDNA molecule per two T cells in model experiments. To track age-related changes in TCR beta repertoire diversity, the study relied on deep sequencing normalized with unique cDNA molecular identifiers. Four age groups were formed from the donors: young (average roughly 15 years), middle-aged (around 39), aged (62) and long-lived (around 80). For two donors (one aged 18 to 30 and one aged 80 or older), the study analyzed two additional independent replicas of 1 million unique cDNA reads from the same blood draw. General conclusions and limits of the study: Estimates of total diversity based on one million sequenced T cells were regarded as lower bounds and as underestimates. Compared with the aged group, the long-lived group had more naive CD4+ T cells, fewer expanded clones and increased TCR diversity, suggesting age selection. There was a strong correlation between observed TCR beta diversity and the percentage of naive T cells measured by flow cytometry. Observed TCR beta diversity per million T cells fell roughly linearly with age, and a significant reduction was already apparent by age roughly 41. Bulk unsorted PBMC profiling prevented conclusive comparison of naive and antigen-experienced compartments. The CMV infection status of donors was not known, potentially confounding age-related changes in expanded clonotypes.

V gives up 0 bases and J gives up 4 bases, and the segment between their germline ends measures 10 bases. The CDR3 numbers 14 residues from cysteine through phenylalanine. Only CDR3 DNA remains: 42 bases, in frame from the first base. CDR1 and CDR2, per the germline V gene (reference sequence), are DFQATT and SNEGSKA. Library prep was done by 5' RACE. The instrument was an Illumina HiSeq 2500. A second PCR of 7 to 11 cycles was performed with a sample-barcoded 5' primer and a J-beta primer mix. A template-switch 5' adaptor carrying 12 random nucleotides introduced a unique molecular identifier onto each TCR beta cDNA molecule. Each sample yielded at least 3 million CDR3-containing paired-end reads. First-strand cDNA was synthesized from all RNA with the Mint cDNA synthesis kit, primed by a TRBC-specific oligonucleotide. All cDNA was treated with uracil-DNA glycosylase and then went through a first 18-cycle PCR with the universal primers M1SS and BC2_uni_R. Under the source paper's analysis protocol: Each sample was normalized by randomly selecting 1 million high-quality reads, each carrying a distinct molecular identifier. Instead of being binned into consensus sequences, reads that shared molecular identifiers were thrown out. MiTCR, run with a Q25 quality threshold and the strictest error-elimination algorithm, handled CDR3 identification, clonotype clustering and error correction. A nonparametric unseen species model with Euler transformation was used to estimate lower-bound total TCR beta diversity. The public sequencing data were trimmed at Q25 with fastp and processed into clonotypes with MiXCR by TCRdb, which kept only in-frame beta chains. Entries are consolidated by CDR3 protein sequence, retaining the most common genes and DNA. Here the V and J calls rest on TCRdb's processing, not on the authors' analysis. A total of 450,000 to 600,000 distinct CDR3 sequences appear in this sample, about 27% of them only once. The ten largest make up approximately 3.6% of the sample.

This clonotype was observed a handful of times. Its antigen has not been determined. No base qualities exist here, and no much larger clone lies one base off it. The donors were roughly 40 Caucasian individuals from Russia, aged roughly 6 to 95 years, who were systemically healthy. Each donor gave roughly 9 milliliters of peripheral blood, drawn into EDTA-treated Vacutainer tubes. PBMCs were isolated by Ficoll-Paque density-gradient centrifugation, with at least 6.5 million obtained per sample. Total RNA was extracted from PBMCs with Trizol reagent, with at least 6 micrograms obtained per sample. For every donor, an aliquot of PBMCs went through flow cytometry to measure the percentages of naive CD45RAhigh/CD27high T cells. This sample also belongs to another study, concerning T cells of mothers and their children. The second study's paper adds: Nine systemically healthy Caucasian individuals served as donors, namely three mothers together with their six children. cDNA synthesis consumed the entire amount of extracted RNA, loaded at around 1.5 ug RNA in each 15 ul reaction. In the second PCR, the M1S primer added sample barcodes and 2-4 random nucleotides. Over 8.5 million TCR beta CDR3 reads came from each mother, compared with around 3 million reads from each child. TCR recombination output is similarly shaped by thymic selection in related and unrelated pairs, with a minor effect exerted by inherited differences. Normalized repertoire overlap in related mother-child pairs was always slightly higher than in unrelated mother-child pairs, but the difference was never significant. Persistent microchimeric T cell clones were not detected, at a sensitivity of 85 to 100 clones per million clonotypes. The study used deep NGS to compare TCR beta repertoires of mothers and children, seeking features distinguishing related mother-child pairs from unrelated individuals. The mean age was 40 +/- 4 years for the mothers and approximately 11 +/- 4 years for the children. Libraries were sequenced on Illumina HiSeq 2000 with 100+100 nt paired-end reads after adapter ligation with NEBNext reagents. Mother and child libraries were prepared a month apart and sequenced in separate runs to prevent cross-contamination. For each donor, somewhere between roughly 450,000 and 2,000,000 distinct TCR beta clonotypes were identified. Naive TCR beta clonotypes were estimated from low-frequency clonotypes matched to each donor's FACS-determined naive share, without sorting.

Sequencing was done on a sample of blood. The TCR originated in a boy younger than 10 in good health. This receptor chain uses TRBV20-1 and TRBJ2-1, with the identity of the D gene unclear. The CDR3 protein: CSARDLLRYNEQFF. The nucleotide sequence is TGCAGTGCTAGAGATCTCTTGCGGTACAATGAGCAGTTCTTC.